This entry is about one TCR beta chain. This sample was taken from a study of blood T cell repertoires in COVID-19. Study-level information: COVID-19 samples collected from the United States, Italy and Spain covered acute and convalescent phases. T cells, B-cell-depleted T cells, or PBMCs supplied cDNA or gDNA.

Seattle patients were enrolled during active infection and followed longitudinally. Germline V gives CDR1 SGHTA, CDR2 FQGNSA. The CDR3 covers 15 residues. V gave up 1 base and J gave up 6 bases; unmatched junction bases: 7. The protocol was immunoSEQ multiplex PCR, while the TCRdb copy is restricted to in-frame clones and leaves out a portion. Here the sample spans roughly 120,000 clones, around nine tenths being singletons. This chain uses TRBV7-2 with TRBJ2-7; 9 nucleotides align to TRBD1. The sample taken for sequencing was peripheral blood. This clonotype originated in a man aged 55 to 69 with COVID-19, enrolled during active disease. In DNA, the CDR3 is TGTGCCAGCAGCTTAGTTACAGGGGGCAACGGCGAGCAGTACTTC. Its protein is CASSLVTGGNGEQYF.